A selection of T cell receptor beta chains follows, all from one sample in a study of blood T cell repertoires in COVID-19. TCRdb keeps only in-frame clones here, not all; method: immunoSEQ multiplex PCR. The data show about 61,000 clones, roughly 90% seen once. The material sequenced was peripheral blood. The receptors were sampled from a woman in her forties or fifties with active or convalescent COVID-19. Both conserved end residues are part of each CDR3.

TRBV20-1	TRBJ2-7	CSASVTSGSSYEQYF
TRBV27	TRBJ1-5	CASSPGQQNQPQHF
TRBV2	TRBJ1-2	CASSLGELGYTF
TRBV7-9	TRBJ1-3	CASSSDLRVSGNTIYF
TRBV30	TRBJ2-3	CAWSVRRHAGDTQYF
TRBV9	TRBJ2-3	CASSVIATDTQYF
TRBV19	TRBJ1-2	CASSIPGQGAGYGYTF
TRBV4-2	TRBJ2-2	CASSQEQTSSTGELFF
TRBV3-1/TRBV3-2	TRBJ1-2	CASSQDGQPVGGYTF
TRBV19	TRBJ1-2	CASSLGQGYGYTF
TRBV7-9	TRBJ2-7	CASVTGGQGFHEQYF
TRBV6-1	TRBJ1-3	CASSEAGQGGNTIYF
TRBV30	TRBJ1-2	CAWSVNRGRVGYTF
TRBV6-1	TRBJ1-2	CASSEDVIVTGYNYGYTF
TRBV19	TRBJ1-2	CASSSSGQASNYGYTF
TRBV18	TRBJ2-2	CASSRGHLNTGELFF
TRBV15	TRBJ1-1	CATSRGRVTEAFF
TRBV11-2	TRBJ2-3	CASSLEVTSSPDTQYF
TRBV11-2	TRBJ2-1	CASSPLSDEQFF
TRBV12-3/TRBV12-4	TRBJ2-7	CASSTGYEQYF
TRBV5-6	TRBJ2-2	CASSKGALGTGELFF
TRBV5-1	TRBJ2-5	CATSSGRPQETQYF
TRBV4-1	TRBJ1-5	CASSQGPSAGQNQPQHF
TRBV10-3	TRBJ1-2	CAISPGTGSDGYTF
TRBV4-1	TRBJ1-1	CASSSLGQNTEAFF
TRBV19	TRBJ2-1	CASSIEISYEQFF
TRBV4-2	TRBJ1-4	CASSQDGTGGEKLFF
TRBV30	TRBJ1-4	CAWSTQGSSNEKLFF
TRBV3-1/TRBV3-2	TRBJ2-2	CASSLGLAGGIGAGELFF
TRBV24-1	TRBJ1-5	CATSDPGTGTWGNQPQHF
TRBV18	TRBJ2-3	CASSIRTGNTDTQYF
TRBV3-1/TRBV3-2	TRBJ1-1	CASSRIGQVTYTEAFF
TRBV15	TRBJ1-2	CATSRDDSYGYTF
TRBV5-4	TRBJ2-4	CACGLQGAGVGNIQYF
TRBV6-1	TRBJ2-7	CASSEGTSGSYEQYF